Sequencing of this TCR beta chain was carried out in a study of shared clonotypes between healthy human individuals. The data were produced by immunoSEQ multiplex PCR, yet TCRdb's version contains in-frame clones alone and is incomplete. The sample carries about 2 million clones, about 95% recorded once. Only CD45RO-negative cells positively selected for CCR7 counted as naive CD8 cells, so terminally differentiated effector memory CD45RA+ cells were excluded. Among the donors, all were Caucasian adults who lived in Nashville, Tennessee. This clone was counted a few times. The antigen is undetermined. The V end lost 2 bases, the J end lost 6 bases, and 17 bases lay between the germline ends. Germline CDR1 reads MNHEY; CDR2 reads SVGAGI. This CDR3 is built from 15 residues. Points from the study as a whole: Among the subsets, naive ones generally showed larger estimated richness than memory ones. Sequencing depth was expected to influence donor clonotype sharing.

The TCR originated in a man younger than 35 in good health. The chain employs TRBV6-5 and TRBJ2-7; D may be TRBD1 or TRBD2 (6 bases each). The sample taken for sequencing was naive CD8+ T cells sorted from blood. DNA of the CDR3: TGTGCCAGCAGTTACGCAGTAGGGGGGACATTCGAGCAGTACTTC. Translation: CASSYAVGGTFEQYF.